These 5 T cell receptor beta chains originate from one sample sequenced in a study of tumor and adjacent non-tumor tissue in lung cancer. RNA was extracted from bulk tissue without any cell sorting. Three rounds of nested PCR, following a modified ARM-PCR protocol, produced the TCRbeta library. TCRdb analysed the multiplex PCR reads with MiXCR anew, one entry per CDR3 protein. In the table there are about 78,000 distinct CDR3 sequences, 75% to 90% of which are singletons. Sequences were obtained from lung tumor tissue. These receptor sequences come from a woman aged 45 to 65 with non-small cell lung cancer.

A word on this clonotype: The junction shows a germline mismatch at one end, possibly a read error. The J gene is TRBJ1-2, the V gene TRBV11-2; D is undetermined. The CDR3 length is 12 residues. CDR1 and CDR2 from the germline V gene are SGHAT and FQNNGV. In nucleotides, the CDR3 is TGTGCTAGCAGCTTCACCGACTATGGCTACATCTTC. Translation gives CASSFTDYGYIF.

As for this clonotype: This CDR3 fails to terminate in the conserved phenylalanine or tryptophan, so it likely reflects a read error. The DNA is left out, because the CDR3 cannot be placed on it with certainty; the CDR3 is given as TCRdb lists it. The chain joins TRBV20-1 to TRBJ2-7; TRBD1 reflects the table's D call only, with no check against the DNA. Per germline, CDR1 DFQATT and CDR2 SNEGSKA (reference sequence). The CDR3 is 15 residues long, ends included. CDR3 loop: CSARFRDPNSHEQYY.

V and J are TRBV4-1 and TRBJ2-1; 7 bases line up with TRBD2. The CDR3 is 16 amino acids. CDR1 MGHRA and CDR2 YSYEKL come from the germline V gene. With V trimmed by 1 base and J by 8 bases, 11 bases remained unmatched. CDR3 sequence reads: CASSQGSASGYDEQFF. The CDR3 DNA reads TGCGCCAGCAGCCAAGGTTCCGCTAGCGGTTACGATGAGCAGTTCTTC.

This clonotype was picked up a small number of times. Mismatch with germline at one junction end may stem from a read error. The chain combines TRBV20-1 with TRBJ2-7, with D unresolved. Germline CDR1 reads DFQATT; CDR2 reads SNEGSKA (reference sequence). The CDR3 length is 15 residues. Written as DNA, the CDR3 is TGTAGTGCTAGATCGATCGAGCAACCCCCCTACGAGCAGTACTTC. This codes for CSARSIEQPPYEQYF.

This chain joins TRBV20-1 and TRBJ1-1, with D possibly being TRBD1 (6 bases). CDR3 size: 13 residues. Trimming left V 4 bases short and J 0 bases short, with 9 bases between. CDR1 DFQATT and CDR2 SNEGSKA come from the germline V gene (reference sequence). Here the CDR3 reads CSANGQMNTEAFF. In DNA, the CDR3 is TGCAGTGCTAATGGACAGATGAACACTGAAGCTTTCTTT.